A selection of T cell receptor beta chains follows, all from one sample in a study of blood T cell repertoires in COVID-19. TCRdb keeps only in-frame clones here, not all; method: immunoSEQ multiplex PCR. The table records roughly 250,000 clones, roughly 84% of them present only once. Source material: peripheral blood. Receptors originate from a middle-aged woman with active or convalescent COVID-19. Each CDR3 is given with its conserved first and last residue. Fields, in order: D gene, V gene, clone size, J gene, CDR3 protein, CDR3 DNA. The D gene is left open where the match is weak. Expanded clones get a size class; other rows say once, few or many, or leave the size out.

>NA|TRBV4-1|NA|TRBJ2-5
CASSQDSGAGETQYF
TGCGCCAGCAGCCAAGACTCGGGAGCTGGTGAGACCCAGTACTTC
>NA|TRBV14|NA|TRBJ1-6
CASSHQARRANSPLHF
TGTGCCAGCAGCCACCAAGCAAGGAGGGCCAATTCACCCCTCCACTTT
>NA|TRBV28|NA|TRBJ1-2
CASSPAGLSGGYTF
TGTGCCAGCAGTCCCGCCGGTTTGAGCGGTGGCTACACCTTC
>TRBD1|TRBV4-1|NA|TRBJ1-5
CASERTGTGGQPQHF
TGCGCCAGCGAAAGAACTGGGACAGGGGGTCAGCCCCAGCATTTT
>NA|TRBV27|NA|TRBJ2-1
CASSLFGANEQFF
TGTGCCAGCAGTTTGTTTGGGGCCAATGAGCAGTTCTTC
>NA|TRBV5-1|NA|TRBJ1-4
CASSDPGGSEKLFF
TGCGCCAGCAGCGATCCGGGGGGAAGCGAAAAACTGTTTTTT
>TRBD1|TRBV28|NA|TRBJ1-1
CASSLPGGEAFF
TGTGCCAGCAGTTTGCCAGGGGGAGAAGCTTTCTTT
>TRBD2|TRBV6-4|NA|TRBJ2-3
CASSDDRGGADTQYF
TGTGCCAGCAGTGACGACCGCGGGGGGGCCGATACGCAGTATTTT
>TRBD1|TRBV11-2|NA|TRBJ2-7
CASSSRPGQVLF
TGTGCCAGCAGCTCGAGACCGGGACAGGTACTTTTC
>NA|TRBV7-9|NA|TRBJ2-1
CASSPLGQSSYNEQFF
TGTGCCAGCAGCCCTCTGGGACAAAGCTCCTACAATGAGCAGTTCTTC
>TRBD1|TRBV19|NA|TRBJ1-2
CASSKDRGRDYGYTF
TGTGCCAGTAGTAAAGACAGGGGGCGCGACTATGGCTACACCTTC
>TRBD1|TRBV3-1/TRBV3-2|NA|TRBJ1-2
CASSQTGTGGFYGYTF
TGTGCCAGCAGCCAAACCGGGACAGGGGGTTTCTATGGCTACACCTTC
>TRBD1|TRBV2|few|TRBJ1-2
CALLLDRKDSNYGYTF
TGTGCCCTATTACTGGACAGGAAAGACTCTAACTATGGCTACACCTTC
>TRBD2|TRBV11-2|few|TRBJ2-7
CASSLSGLAGGPHEQYF
TGTGCCAGCAGCTTATCGGGGCTAGCGGGGGGGCCACACGAGCAGTACTTC
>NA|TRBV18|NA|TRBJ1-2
CASSVRESALNGYTF
TGTGCCAGCTCAGTCCGGGAGTCAGCGTTAAATGGCTACACCTTC
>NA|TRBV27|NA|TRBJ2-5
CASSSRTSETQYF
TGTGCCAGCAGTTCGCGGACTTCAGAGACCCAGTACTTC